The 29 T cell receptor beta chains presented below share a single source sample, sequenced in a study of T cell repertoires in cytomegalovirus infection. Their target antigens are unknown. TCRdb itself ran the reads through MiXCR, one entry per CDR3 protein. The data show around 81,000 distinct CDR3 sequences, approximately 40% seen once. The sample consisted of CD8+ T cells from cultured PBMCs, taken from culture after CMV antigen stimulation. These receptors came from a human donor in good health (CMV status not recorded). Some clones in this sample may be carry-over from other donors' samples.

The rearrangement joins TRBV7-2 to TRBJ2-1; a possible D gene is TRBD2 (5 bases). Trimming removed 0 bases from V and 0 bases from J, with 12 bases in between. From germline, CDR1 is SGHTA and CDR2 FQGNSA. This CDR3 has 17 residues. The CDR3 DNA reads as TGTGCCAGCAGCTTAGCGAGTTTCGCGGGCTCCTACAATGAGCAGTTCTTC. Its protein product is CASSLASFAGSYNEQFF.

This clonotype has only a few counts. CDR3 coding DNA: TGTGCCAGCAGTTTATCTCAGGGCAGGCCGGGCTACACCTTC. This translates into CASSLSQGRPGYTF. The rearrangement uses TRBV28 and TRBJ1-2, with D tentatively TRBD1 (5 bases). CDR3 length equals 14 residues. Deletions cut 1 base from V and 8 bases from J, with 14 bases between. CDR1 and CDR2 from the germline V gene are MDHEN and SYDVKM.

This clonotype was counted many times. V usage is TRBV28 and J usage is TRBJ1-1; tentatively, D is TRBD1 (5 bases). Trimming removed 1 base at V and 1 base at J, with 16 bases between. The CDR3 is made up of 17 amino acids. Germline V gives CDR1 MDHEN, CDR2 SYDVKM. Written as DNA, the CDR3 is TGTGCCAGCAGTTTATTACAGGAGAGGGCACGGAACACTGAAGCTTTCTTT. Its protein is CASSLLQERARNTEAFF. Drawing the rest from reference TRBV28 and TRBJ1-1, the complete variable domain is DVKVTQSSRYLVKRTGEKVFLECVQDMDHENMFWYRQDPGLGLRLIYFSYDVKMKEKGDIPEGYSVSREKKERFSLILESASTNQTSMYLCASSLLQERARNTEAFFGQGTRLTVV.

The CDR3 DNA is TGTGCCAGCAGCCAAGATCCAATTAGGGCCATATATTTT. It encodes CASSQDPIRAIYF. This sequence joins TRBV4-2 and TRBJ1-3; the D is unclear. Trimming cost V 0 bases and J 11 bases, with 11 bases left between them. CDR1 and CDR2 from the germline V gene are LGHNA and YNFKEQ. This CDR3 is 13 amino acids long.

CDR3 loop: CASTLRTGVNRELFF. CDR3 in DNA: TGTGCCAGCACTCTCCGGACAGGGGTGAACCGGGAGCTGTTTTTT. This chain links TRBV6-5 with TRBJ2-2; 9 bases are a match to TRBD1. Germline CDR1 MNHEY, CDR2 SVGAGI. The CDR3 is 15 amino acids. The ends lost 7 bases at V and 9 bases at J; junction bases unmatched: 12.

V is TRBV4-1 and J is TRBJ2-5, with D hard to call. This CDR3 has 14 amino acids. V lost 1 base, J lost 0 bases, and 6 bases lay in between. Germline V CDR1 and CDR2: MGHRA, YSYEKL. The CDR3 region is CASSQARDQETQYF. CDR3 in DNA: TGCGCCAGCAGCCAAGCTAGGGACCAAGAGACCCAGTACTTC.

This clonotype appeared a few times. V usage is TRBV28 and J usage is TRBJ2-3; D remains ambiguous. This CDR3 contains 13 residues. Per germline, CDR1 MDHEN and CDR2 SYDVKM. V dropped 5 bases and J dropped 5 bases, with 11 bases sitting between them. The CDR3: CASSRSGEDTQYF. The CDR3 DNA follows: TGTGCCAGCAGTCGATCTGGGGAAGATACGCAGTATTTT.

The chain employs TRBV28 and TRBJ1-2, with D unresolved. The germline V gene encodes CDR1 MDHEN and CDR2 SYDVKM. The length of the CDR3 is 15 residues. The V gene lost 1 base and the J gene lost 0 bases, with 9 bases spanning the gap. The CDR3: CASSLYRGANYGYTF. The DNA of the CDR3 is TGTGCCAGCAGTTTATACCGGGGAGCTAACTATGGCTACACCTTC.

The chain has TRBV6-1 and TRBJ1-5; D call uncertain. The CDR3 has 16 residues. CDR1 and CDR2 (germline): MNHNS, SASEGT. V was trimmed by 7 bases and J by 0 bases, leaving 16 bases between them. In DNA form, the CDR3 reads TGTGCCAGCACCACAACAGAGATCTATAGCAATCAGCCCCAGCATTTT. Amino acids: CASTTTEIYSNQPQHF.

Ten or more counts support this clonotype. The chain joins TRBV19 to TRBJ1-5; D is undetermined. The germline V gene encodes CDR1 LNHDA and CDR2 SQIVND (reference sequence). The CDR3 contains 13 residues. Trimming cost V 3 bases and J 2 bases, with 5 bases left between them. As DNA, the CDR3 is TGTGCCAGTAGTATGGAGGGCAATCAGCCCCAGCATTTT. It specifies CASSMEGNQPQHF.

This clonotype was seen once. V usage is TRBV12-3 or TRBV12-4 and J usage is TRBJ2-5; 8 nucleotides align to TRBD1. With 4 bases clipped from V and 2 bases from J, the junction kept 15 bases outside the gene matches. The CDR3 is made up of 18 amino acids. The CDR3 DNA follows: TGTGCCAGCAGTTCCCCCGGCCTGACAGGGGCCCCTCAAGAGACCCAGTACTTC. It translates to CASSSPGLTGAPQETQYF.

The V call is TRBV2, the J call TRBJ2-7; D is undetermined. From germline, CDR1 is SNHLY and CDR2 FYNNEI. The V end was cut by 6 bases, the J end by 4 bases, with 16 bases between. This CDR3 region has 14 residues. In DNA form, the CDR3 reads TGTGCCAGCAGCTCAACAGAGGCTCTTTACGAGCAGTACTTC. Translated, it gives CASSSTEALYEQYF.

This clonotype has a handful of counts. The chain is built from TRBV12-3 or TRBV12-4 and TRBJ2-7, with D possibly TRBD2 on 6 matching bases. Trimming pared 6 bases from V and 6 bases from J, leaving 12 bases between. The CDR3 is made up of 12 amino acids. CDR3 sequence reads: CASSTVGGEQYF. The CDR3 nucleotides read TGTGCCAGCAGCACCGTCGGGGGCGAGCAGTACTTC.

The V call is TRBV12-3 or TRBV12-4, the J call TRBJ2-1; possibly TRBD2 for D (5 bases). Trimming removed 8 bases from V and 2 bases from J, with 19 bases in between. The CDR3 extends over 16 amino acids. CDR3 sequence (DNA): TGTGCCAGCCATCCCCTGCAGCGGACCACCTACAATGAGCAGTTCTTC. This gives the protein CASHPLQRTTYNEQFF.

This clonotype was counted a few times. This chain links TRBV7-6 with TRBJ1-4; TRBD1 agrees at 7 bases. There are 16 residues in the CDR3. The J segment lost 2 bases and the V segment lost 6 bases, leaving 9 bases of the junction unmatched. The germline CDR1 and CDR2 sequences are SGHVS and FNYEAQ. The CDR3 DNA sequence: TGTGCCAGCAGTCTACAGGGGCCGGGGACTAATGAAAAACTGTTTTTT. Its translation: CASSLQGPGTNEKLFF.

This clonotype was counted between two and nine times. The genes are TRBV7-2 and TRBJ2-4; 12 nucleotides match TRBD1. The CDR3 runs to 15 residues. The V and J ends lost 1 base and 5 bases, in that order; junction bases with no gene match: 0. Germline V CDR1 and CDR2: SGHTA, FQGNSA. CDR3 region: CASSLGDRGQNIQYF. Here the CDR3 DNA reads TGTGCCAGCAGCTTAGGGGACAGGGGGCAAAACATTCAGTACTTC.

The table lists this clonotype with a few counts. This chain's CDR3 is CASSPPGQKNIQYF. Here the CDR3 DNA reads TGTGCCAGCAGTCCCCCGGGACAGAAAAACATTCAGTACTTC. The V gene is TRBV12-3 or TRBV12-4, the J gene TRBJ2-4; 7 bases match TRBD1. This CDR3 region has 14 residues. Trimming took 5 bases from V and 4 from J; bases not matched to a gene: 5.

This chain joins TRBV5-6 and TRBJ1-1; 7 nucleotides align to TRBD1. Germline V gene lookup returns CDR1 SGHDT and CDR2 YYEEEE. The CDR3 has 13 amino acids. J gave up 7 bases and V 3 bases, and 6 bases lay outside the gene matches. Here the CDR3 DNA reads TGTGCCAGCAGCTCCGGGACAGAGATTGAAGCTTTCTTT. Amino acid sequence: CASSSGTEIEAFF.

This clonotype was detected a few times. The chain recombines TRBV7-9 with TRBJ2-1, with D possibly TRBD1 on 6 matching bases. Trimming shortened V by 7 bases and J by 8 bases, and 15 bases separated the two germline ends. The V gene's germline CDR1 is SEHNR and CDR2 FQNEAQ (reference sequence). This CDR3 has 13 residues. The CDR3 sequence is CASIQEGVDEQFF. The CDR3 DNA follows: TGTGCCAGCATTCAAGAGGGGGTCGATGAGCAGTTCTTC.

The chain is built from TRBV7-9 and TRBJ1-1; perhaps TRBD1 as D (6 bases). Germline assignment: CDR1 SEHNR and CDR2 FQNEAQ (reference sequence). This CDR3 region has 15 residues. V was cut by 4 bases and J by 1 base, with 13 bases left in between. This CDR3 is CASSSPQGANTEAFF. The CDR3 nucleotides are TGTGCCAGCAGCTCACCACAGGGTGCGAACACTGAAGCTTTCTTT.

V gene TRBV29-1 combines with J gene TRBJ2-7; D is possibly TRBD1 (5 bases). Looked up from germline, CDR1 is SQVTM and CDR2 is ANQGSEA. V lost 4 bases and J lost 0, with 10 bases in between. This CDR3 is 13 amino acids long. The CDR3 loop is CSVVRDSSYEQYF. In DNA form, the CDR3 reads TGCAGCGTTGTGCGTGACAGCTCCTACGAGCAGTACTTC.

This clonotype was detected only a few times. Germline is not matched at one junction end, which may reflect a read error. The J gene is TRBJ2-1, the V gene TRBV7-7; possible D gene TRBD1, 6 bases. CDR1 and CDR2 (germline): SSHAT, FNYEAQ (reference sequence). The CDR3 is 15 residues long. In DNA, the CDR3 is TGTGCTAGCAGCTTAGACAGGTCTAGATACAATGAGCAGTTCTTC. This sequence encodes CASSLDRSRYNEQFF.

This rearrangement joins TRBV6-6 to TRBJ2-7; the match to TRBD1 covers 9 bases. CDR3 size: 15 residues. Germline V gives CDR1 MNHNY, CDR2 SVGAGI (reference sequence). V lost 5 bases and J lost 2; bases outside the gene matches: 7. The CDR3 DNA follows: TGTGCCAGCAGTCCCGACAGGGGGATTACCTACGAGCAGTACTTC. Translated: CASSPDRGITYEQYF.

The sample holds many counts of this clonotype. The J gene is TRBJ2-3, the V gene TRBV7-2; 7 nucleotides align to TRBD2. V lost 2 bases to trimming and J lost 7 bases; unmatched junction nucleotides: 9. In germline, CDR1 is SGHTA, CDR2 FQGNSA. There are 15 residues in the CDR3. The CDR3 reads CASSLTGGSLHTQYF. Here the CDR3 DNA reads TGTGCCAGCAGCTTAACGGGGGGATCCCTCCATACGCAGTATTTT.

V usage is TRBV19 and J usage is TRBJ1-4; D is possibly TRBD1 (6 bases). Germline V lookup: CDR1 LNHDA, CDR2 SQIVND (reference sequence). The V and J ends lost 7 bases and 4 bases respectively, with 22 bases between them. This CDR3 is built from 17 residues. The CDR3 protein is CASKGPAVGQLNEKLFF. The CDR3 DNA is TGTGCCAGTAAGGGACCCGCCGTTGGACAGCTTAATGAAAAACTGTTTTTT. The variable domain in full, completed from reference TRBV19 and TRBJ1-4, reads DGGITQSPKYLFRKEGQNVTLSCEQNLNHDAMYWYRQDPGQGLRLIYYSQIVNDFQKGDIAEGYSVSREKKESFPLTVTSAQKNPTAFYLCASKGPAVGQLNEKLFFGSGTQLSVL.

The chain couples TRBV29-1 to TRBJ2-1, with D possibly called TRBD1 or TRBD2 (5 bases each). The germline V gene encodes CDR1 SQVTM and CDR2 ANQGSEA. Trimming cost V 2 bases and J 0 bases, with 14 bases left between them. This CDR3 has 16 amino acids. The CDR3 DNA follows: TGCAGCGTTGAACCGCCAGGGAGAAGCTCCTACAATGAGCAGTTCTTC. Translation: CSVEPPGRSSYNEQFF.

The chain is built from TRBV20-1 and TRBJ2-7; D is perhaps TRBD1 or TRBD2 (6 bases each). V dropped 3 bases and J dropped 1 base, with 13 bases sitting between them. Looked up from germline, CDR1 is DFQATT and CDR2 is SNEGSKA (reference sequence). This CDR3 comprises 14 residues. Here the CDR3 DNA reads TGCAGTGCTAGCAACGGGGGCTCTTCCTACGAGCAGTACTTC. This gives the protein CSASNGGSSYEQYF.

The CDR3 protein is CASSPGLREQYF. The CDR3 region has the DNA TGTGCCAGCAGTCCAGGGCTCCGCGAGCAGTACTTC. The V call is TRBV12-3 or TRBV12-4, the J call TRBJ2-7, with D possibly TRBD1 on 5 matching bases. The V end was cut by 5 bases, the J end by 6 bases, with 11 bases between. The CDR3 sequence is 12 residues long.

In its sample, this clonotype was seen a few times. The junction does not match germline at one end; this may be a read error. V usage is TRBV7-6 and J usage is TRBJ2-7; D is undetermined. CDR1 is SGHVS and CDR2 is FNYEAQ in the germline V gene. The CDR3 loop spans 13 amino acids. The CDR3 DNA is TGTGCCAGCAGCCCCCCACTTTCCTCCGAGCAGTACTTC. It specifies CASSPPLSSEQYF.